The present entry profiles one TCR beta chain with its context. The source of the sample is a study of shared clonotypes between healthy human individuals. The CDR3 is 15 residues long. With V trimmed by 5 bases and J by 4 bases, 10 bases remained unmatched. Germline V CDR1 and CDR2: MNHEY, SMNVEV (reference sequence). Naive CD8 cells were CD45RO-negative, positively selected for CCR7, excluding terminally differentiated effector memory CD45RA+ cells. Only in-frame clones appear in the TCRdb table, and some are missing; sequencing was by immunoSEQ multiplex PCR. The profile covers roughly 2.1 million clones, with just over 90% appearing a single time and around 1.7% taken by the ten largest.

This sequence was found in a man between 18 and 29 years old in good health. Some clones in this sample may be carry-over from other donors' samples. The sequenced sample was naive CD8+ T cells from PBMCs. This rearrangement joins TRBV27 to TRBJ1-1; 7 positions agree with TRBD1. The CDR3 sequence is CASSPDRAVGTEAFF. CDR3 in DNA: TGTGCCAGCAGTCCCGACAGGGCGGTCGGCACTGAAGCTTTCTTT.